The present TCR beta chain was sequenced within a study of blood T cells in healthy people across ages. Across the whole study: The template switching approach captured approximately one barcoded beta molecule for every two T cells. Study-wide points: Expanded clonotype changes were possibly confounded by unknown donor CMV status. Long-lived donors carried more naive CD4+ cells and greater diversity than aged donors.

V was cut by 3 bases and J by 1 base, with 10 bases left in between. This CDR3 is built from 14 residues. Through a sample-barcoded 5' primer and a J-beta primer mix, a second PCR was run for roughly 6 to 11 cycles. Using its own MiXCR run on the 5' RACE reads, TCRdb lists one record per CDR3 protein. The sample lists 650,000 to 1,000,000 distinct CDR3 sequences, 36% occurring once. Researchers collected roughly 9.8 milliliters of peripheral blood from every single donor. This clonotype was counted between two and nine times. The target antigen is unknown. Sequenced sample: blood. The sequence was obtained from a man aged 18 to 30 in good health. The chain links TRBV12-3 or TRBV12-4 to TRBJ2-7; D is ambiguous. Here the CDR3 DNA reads TGTGCCAGCAGTTTCGGCGAGCGATCCTACGAGCAGTACTTC. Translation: CASSFGERSYEQYF.